Presented here are 10 T cell receptor beta chains from one specimen sequenced in a study of blood T cell repertoires in COVID-19. This table comes from immunoSEQ multiplex PCR, and its TCRdb copy is limited to in-frame clones, with some not included. The table shows 75,000 to 95,000 clones, with 80% to 85% occurring only once. The sample comprised peripheral blood. Every receptor here comes from a human donor in a cohort sampled during active COVID-19.

The CDR3 here is CASTPGYREAFF. The CDR3 DNA is TGTGCCAGCACCCCGGGATACCGTGAAGCTTTCTTT. The chain couples TRBV12-3 or TRBV12-4 to TRBJ1-1; D is unclear. V dropped 7 bases and J dropped 7 bases, with 13 bases sitting between them. The CDR3 runs to 12 residues.

This chain connects TRBV4-1 to TRBJ1-1; D uncertain. This CDR3 has 13 amino acids. CDR1 is MGHRA, CDR2 YSYEKL, per germline. Between the trimmed V and J ends, which lost 5 bases and 1 base, there was a span of 8 bases. CDR3 loop: CASSSQANTEAFF. Written as DNA, the CDR3 is TGCGCCAGCAGCTCTCAGGCGAACACTGAAGCTTTCTTT.

This clone was counted once. The chain employs TRBV19 and TRBJ2-2; 7 positions match TRBD1. CDR3 length: 16 residues. Germline loops: CDR1 LNHDA, CDR2 SQIVND (reference sequence). V dropped 4 bases and J dropped 0; count of bases not matched to a gene: 5. The CDR3 loop is CASSRPTGSNTGELFF. In DNA form, the CDR3 reads TGTGCCAGTAGTAGACCGACAGGGTCGAACACCGGGGAGCTGTTTTTT.

The chain recombines TRBV5-1 with TRBJ2-7, with 7 bases matching TRBD1. This CDR3 comprises 14 residues. With V trimmed by 7 bases and J by 5 bases, 12 bases remained unmatched. The germline V gene encodes CDR1 SGHRS and CDR2 YFSETQ. CDR3 DNA: TGCGCCAGCGGCCGGGACAGCCTGGGCAACGAGCAGTACTTC. This translates into CASGRDSLGNEQYF.

The chain couples TRBV2 to TRBJ2-2; possible D gene TRBD1, 6 bases. This CDR3 is built from 14 residues. Between the trimmed V and J ends, which lost 8 bases and 5 bases, there was a span of 15 bases. Germline V gene sequence: CDR1 SNHLY, CDR2 FYNNEI. CDR3 DNA: TGTGCCAGCCGACAGGTCCTCGTAACCGGGGAGCTGTTTTTT. It encodes CASRQVLVTGELFF.

The V call is TRBV7-9, the J call TRBJ2-2; 10 nucleotides line up with TRBD1. With V trimmed by 1 base and J by 10 bases, 12 bases remained unmatched. This CDR3 comprises 17 residues. Per the germline V gene, CDR1 is SEHNR and CDR2 is FQNEAQ (reference sequence). CDR3 in amino acids: CASSLVRRTGGHEELFF. The CDR3 nucleotides read TGTGCCAGCAGCTTAGTGAGAAGGACAGGGGGTCATGAGGAGCTGTTTTTT.

The chain uses TRBV6-5 and TRBJ1-1; possibly TRBD1 for D (6 bases). The germline gives CDR1 MNHEY, CDR2 SVGAGI. V was clipped by 8 bases and J by 0 bases, with 10 bases between them. The CDR3 runs to 13 residues. This CDR3 reads CASQDSLNTEAFF. The DNA for the CDR3 is TGTGCCAGCCAGGACAGCCTGAACACTGAAGCTTTCTTT.

The chain recombines TRBV20-1 with TRBJ1-2; D is ambiguous. The CDR3 is 14 amino acids. Trimming removed 3 bases from V and 6 bases from J, with 17 bases in between. Per the germline V gene, CDR1 is DFQATT and CDR2 is SNEGSKA (reference sequence). CDR3 in DNA: TGCAGTGCTAGTGAGAAAGCGGCCCTCGATGGCTACACCTTC. Translating it yields CSASEKAALDGYTF.

The chain recombines TRBV7-9 with TRBJ1-1; D possibly corresponds to TRBD1 (5 bases). Trimming stripped 2 bases from V and 2 bases from J, with 9 bases between. The germline V gene encodes CDR1 SEHNR and CDR2 FQNEAQ (reference sequence). The CDR3 has 14 residues. The CDR3 DNA reads TGTGCCAGCAGCTTAATGGGGGGAAACACTGAAGCTTTCTTT. Encoded protein: CASSLMGGNTEAFF.

The chain is built from TRBV5-6 and TRBJ1-3; no reliable D call. Germline V gives CDR1 SGHDT, CDR2 YYEEEE. Trimming took off 0 bases at V and 0 bases at J, with 10 bases between the two ends. CDR3 size: 16 residues. The CDR3 bases are TGTGCCAGCAGCTTGGAATCGGTGAACTCTGGAAACACCATATATTTT. It encodes CASSLESVNSGNTIYF.